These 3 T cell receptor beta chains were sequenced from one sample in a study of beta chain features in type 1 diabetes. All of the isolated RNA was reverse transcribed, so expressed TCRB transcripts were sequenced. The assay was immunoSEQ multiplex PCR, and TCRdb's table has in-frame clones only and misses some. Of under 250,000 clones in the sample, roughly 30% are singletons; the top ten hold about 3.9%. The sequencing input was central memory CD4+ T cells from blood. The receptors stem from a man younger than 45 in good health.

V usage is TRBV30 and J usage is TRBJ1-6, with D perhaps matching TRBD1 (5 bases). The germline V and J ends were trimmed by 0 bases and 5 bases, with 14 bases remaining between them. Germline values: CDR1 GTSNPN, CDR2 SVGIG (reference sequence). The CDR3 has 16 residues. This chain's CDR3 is CAWSVEGRVDNSPLHF. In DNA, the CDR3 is TGTGCCTGGAGTGTAGAGGGGAGGGTTGATAATTCACCCCTCCACTTT.

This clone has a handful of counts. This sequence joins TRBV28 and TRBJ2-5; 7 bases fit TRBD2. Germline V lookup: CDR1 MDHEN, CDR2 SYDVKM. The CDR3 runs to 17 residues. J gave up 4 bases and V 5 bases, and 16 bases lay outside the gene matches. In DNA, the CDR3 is TGTGCCAGCAGTCCGCGTCTGGGCGGGAGTACTACAGAGACCCAGTACTTC. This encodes CASSPRLGGSTTETQYF.

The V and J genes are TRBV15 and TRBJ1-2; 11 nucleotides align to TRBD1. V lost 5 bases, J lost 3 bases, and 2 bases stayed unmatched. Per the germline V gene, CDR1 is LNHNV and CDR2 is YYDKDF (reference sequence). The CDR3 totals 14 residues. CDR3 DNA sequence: TGTGCCACCAGCCGGACAGGGGGCTACTATGGCTACACCTTC. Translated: CATSRTGGYYGYTF. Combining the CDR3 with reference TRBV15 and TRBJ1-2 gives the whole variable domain DAMVIQNPRYQVTQFGKPVTLSCSQTLNHNVMYWYQQKSSQAPKLLFHYYDKDFNNEADTPDNFQSRRPNTSFCFLDIRSPGLGDTAMYLCATSRTGGYYGYTFGSGTRLTVV.